Listed below are T cell receptor beta chains from one sample, sequenced in a study of cytomegalovirus exposure and HLA in healthy donors. Sequencing used immunoSEQ multiplex PCR; TCRdb keeps in-frame clones, though not all of them. Here the sample spans more than 65,000 clones, roughly 74% being singletons. The sequencing input was PBMCs. The receptors were sampled from a woman aged 60-70 years in good health and CMV-seropositive. Both conserved end residues are part of each CDR3. A D gene is named only where the DNA matches it firmly. Expanded clones get a size class; other rows say once, few or many, or leave the size out.

clone_size d_call j_call v_call cdr3_aa cdr3_nt
NA TRBD1 TRBJ2-1 TRBV2 CASSERGTGGYNEQFF TGTGCCAGCAGTGAGAGGGGGACAGGAGGATACAATGAGCAGTTCTTC
NA TRBD2 TRBJ2-3 TRBV7-2 CASSHRLAGSTDTQYF TGTGCCAGCAGCCACAGACTAGCGGGAAGCACAGATACGCAGTATTTT
NA NA TRBJ1-5 TRBV6-6 CASSYWQANNQPQHF TGTGCCAGCAGTTACTGGCAGGCAAACAATCAGCCCCAGCATTTT
NA NA TRBJ2-2 TRBV2 CASSEMGLWATGELFF TGTGCCAGCAGTGAAATGGGACTGTGGGCCACCGGGGAGCTGTTTTTT
NA TRBD1 TRBJ2-2 TRBV10-3 CAISRDSANTGELFF TGTGCCATCAGCCGGGACAGCGCGAACACCGGGGAGCTGTTTTTT
NA NA TRBJ1-1 TRBV5-1 CASTIMDTNTEAFF TGCGCCAGCACCATTATGGACACGAACACTGAAGCTTTCTTT
NA TRBD2 TRBJ2-2 TRBV30 CAWNPGLAVGELFF TGTGCCTGGAATCCGGGACTAGCCGTCGGGGAGCTGTTTTTT
NA NA TRBJ2-2 TRBV30 CAWSAAGLVTGELFF TGTGCCTGGAGTGCGGCAGGGTTAGTTACCGGGGAGCTGTTTTTT
NA NA TRBJ1-5 TRBV2 CASSSSGISQPQHF TGTGCCAGCAGTTCCTCAGGGATTAGTCAGCCCCAGCATTTT
NA NA TRBJ1-1 TRBV9 CASSVGADTEAFF TGTGCCAGCAGCGTAGGAGCCGACACTGAAGCTTTCTTT
NA NA TRBJ2-2 TRBV18 CASSSGLPGQFTGELFF TGTGCCAGCTCGTCAGGTTTACCGGGACAATTTACCGGGGAGCTGTTTTTT
few NA TRBJ1-3 TRBV6-6 CASSPDKSSGNTIYF TGTGCCAGCAGCCCGGACAAGAGCTCTGGAAACACCATATATTTT
few NA TRBJ1-4 TRBV7-9 CASSFWGDEKLFF TGTGCCAGCAGCTTCTGGGGAGATGAAAAACTGTTTTTT
once TRBD1 TRBJ1-5 TRBV11-2 CASSLGQGGNQPQHF TGTGCCAGCAGCCTTGGACAGGGGGGCAATCAGCCCCAGCATTTT
few NA TRBJ1-3 TRBV11-2 CASSFQGSSGNTIYF TGTGCCAGCAGCTTTCAGGGGAGCTCTGGAAACACCATATATTTT
NA TRBD2 TRBJ2-1 TRBV29-1 CSSLTSGRHNEQFF TGCAGCTCTCTGACTAGCGGGAGGCACAATGAGCAGTTCTTC
NA NA TRBJ1-1 TRBV29-1 CSVVEGNTEAFF TGCAGCGTTGTTGAGGGAAACACTGAAGCTTTCTTT
NA TRBD1 TRBJ2-7 TRBV7-9 CASSSDRGGEQYF TGTGCCAGCAGCTCAGACAGGGGAGGAGAGCAGTACTTC
NA TRBD2 TRBJ2-2 TRBV5-1 CASSGLAGVTGELFF TGCGCCAGCAGCGGACTAGCGGGGGTCACCGGGGAGCTGTTTTTT
NA NA TRBJ2-7 TRBV2 CASSATDFSYEQYF TGTGCCAGCAGTGCGACAGACTTCTCCTACGAGCAGTACTTC